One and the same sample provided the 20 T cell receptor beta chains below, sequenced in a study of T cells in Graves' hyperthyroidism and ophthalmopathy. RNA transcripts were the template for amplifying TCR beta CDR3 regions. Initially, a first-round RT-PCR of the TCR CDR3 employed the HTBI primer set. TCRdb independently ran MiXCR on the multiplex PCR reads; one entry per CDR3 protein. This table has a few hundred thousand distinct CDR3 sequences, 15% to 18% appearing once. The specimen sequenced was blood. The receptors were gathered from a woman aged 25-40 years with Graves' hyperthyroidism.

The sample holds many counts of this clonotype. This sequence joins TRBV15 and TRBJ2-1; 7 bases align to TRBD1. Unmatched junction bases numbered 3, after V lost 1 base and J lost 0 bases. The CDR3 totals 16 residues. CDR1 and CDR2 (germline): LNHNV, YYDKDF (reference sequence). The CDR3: CATSRGRGSSYNEQFF. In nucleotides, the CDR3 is TGTGCCACCAGCAGAGGCAGGGGGAGCTCCTACAATGAGCAGTTCTTC. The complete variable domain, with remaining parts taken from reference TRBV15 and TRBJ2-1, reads DAMVIQNPRYQVTQFGKPVTLSCSQTLNHNVMYWYQQKSSQAPKLLFHYYDKDFNNEADTPDNFQSRRPNTSFCFLDIRSPGLGDTAMYLCATSRGRGSSYNEQFFGPGTRLTVL.

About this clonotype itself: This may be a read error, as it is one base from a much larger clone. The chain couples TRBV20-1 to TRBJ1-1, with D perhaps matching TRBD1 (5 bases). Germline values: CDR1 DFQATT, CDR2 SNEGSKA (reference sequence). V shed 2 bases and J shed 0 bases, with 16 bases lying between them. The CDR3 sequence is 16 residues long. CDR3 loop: CSARKERAGLNTEAFF. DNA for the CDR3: TGCAGTGCTAGAAAGGAAAGGGCAGGGCTGAACACTGAAGCTTTCTTT.

This CDR3 reads CSARDPAGVIDTQYF. In DNA form, the CDR3 reads TGCAGTGCTAGAGATCCAGCGGGAGTTATAGATACGCAGTATTTT. The V call is TRBV20-1, the J call TRBJ2-3; 8 nucleotides match TRBD2. Germline CDR1 reads DFQATT; CDR2 reads SNEGSKA (reference sequence). The CDR3 consists of 15 residues. The junction had 7 bases not matched to a gene; V was cut back by 0 bases and J by 5 bases.

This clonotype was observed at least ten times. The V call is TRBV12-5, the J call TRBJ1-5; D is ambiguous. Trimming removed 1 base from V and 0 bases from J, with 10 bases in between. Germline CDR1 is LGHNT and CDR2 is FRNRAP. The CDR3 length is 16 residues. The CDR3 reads CASGLDVGLSNQPQHF. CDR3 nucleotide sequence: TGTGCTAGTGGTTTGGACGTGGGTCTTAGCAATCAGCCCCAGCATTTT.

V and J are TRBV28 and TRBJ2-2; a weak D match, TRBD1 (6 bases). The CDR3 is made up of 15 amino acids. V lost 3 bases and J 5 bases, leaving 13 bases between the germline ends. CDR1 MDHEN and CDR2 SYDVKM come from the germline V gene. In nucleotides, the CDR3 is TGTGCCAGCAGTTTGTTGACAGGACGGACCGGGGAGCTGTTTTTT. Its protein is CASSLLTGRTGELFF.

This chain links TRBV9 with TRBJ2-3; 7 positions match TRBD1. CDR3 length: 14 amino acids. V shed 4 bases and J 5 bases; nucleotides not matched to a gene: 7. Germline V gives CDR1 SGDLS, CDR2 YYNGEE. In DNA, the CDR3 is TGTGCCAGCAGCCTTAGTCAGGGGGTAGATACGCAGTATTTT. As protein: CASSLSQGVDTQYF.

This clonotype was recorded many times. For the CDR3, the DNA is TGTGCCTGGAGTGGCGGCGGGGTACCCGGCGAGCAGTTCTTC. Protein sequence: CAWSGGGVPGEQFF. The gene calls are TRBV30 and TRBJ2-1; D is possibly TRBD2 (6 bases). The germline gives CDR1 GTSNPN, CDR2 SVGIG (reference sequence). This CDR3 region has 14 residues. Trimming left V 1 base short and J 10 bases short, with 17 bases between.

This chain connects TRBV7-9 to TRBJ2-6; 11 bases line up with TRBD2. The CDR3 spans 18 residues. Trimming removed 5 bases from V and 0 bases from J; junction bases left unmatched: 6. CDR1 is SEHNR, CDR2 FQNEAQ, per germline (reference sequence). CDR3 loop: CASSRTGLAASGANVLTF. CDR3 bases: TGTGCCAGCAGCCGCACGGGACTAGCGGCCTCTGGGGCCAACGTCCTGACTTTC.

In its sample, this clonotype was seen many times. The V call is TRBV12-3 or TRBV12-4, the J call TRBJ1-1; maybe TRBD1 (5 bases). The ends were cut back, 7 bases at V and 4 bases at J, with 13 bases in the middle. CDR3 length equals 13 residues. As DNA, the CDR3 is TGTGCCAGCAACCTTTTGGGGGGCACTGAAGCTTTCTTT. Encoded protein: CASNLLGGTEAFF.

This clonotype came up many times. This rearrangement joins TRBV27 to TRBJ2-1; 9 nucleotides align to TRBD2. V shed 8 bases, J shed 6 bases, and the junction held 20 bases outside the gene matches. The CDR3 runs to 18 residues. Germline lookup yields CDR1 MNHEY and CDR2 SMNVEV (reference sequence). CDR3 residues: CASSRGRASFDIFNEQFF. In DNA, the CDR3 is TGTGCCAGCTCTCGCGGGAGGGCCTCATTCGACATATTCAATGAGCAGTTCTTC.

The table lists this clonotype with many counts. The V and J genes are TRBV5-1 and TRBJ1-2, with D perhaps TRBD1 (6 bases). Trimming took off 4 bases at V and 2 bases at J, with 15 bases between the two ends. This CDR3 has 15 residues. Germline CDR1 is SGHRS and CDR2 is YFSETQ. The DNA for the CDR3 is TGCGCCAGCAGCCCCTCAGGGGACCTGAACTATGGCTACACCTTC. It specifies CASSPSGDLNYGYTF.

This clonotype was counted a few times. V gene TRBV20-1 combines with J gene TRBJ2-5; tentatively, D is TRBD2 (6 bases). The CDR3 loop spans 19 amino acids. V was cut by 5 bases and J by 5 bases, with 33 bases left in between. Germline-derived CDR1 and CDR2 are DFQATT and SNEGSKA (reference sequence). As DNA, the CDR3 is TGCAGTGCTCGTAGCGGATCAACCCCAACTCACAGGTCGGTGGAGACCCAGTACTTC. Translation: CSARSGSTPTHRSVETQYF.

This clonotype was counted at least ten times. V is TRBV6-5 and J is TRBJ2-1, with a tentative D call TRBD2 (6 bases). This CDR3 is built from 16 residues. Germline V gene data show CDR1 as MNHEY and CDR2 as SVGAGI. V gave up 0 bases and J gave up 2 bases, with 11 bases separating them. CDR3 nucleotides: TGTGCCAGCAGTTACTCGACGGGAGAACCCTACAATGAGCAGTTCTTC. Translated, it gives CASSYSTGEPYNEQFF.

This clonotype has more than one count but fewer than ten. The DNA of the CDR3 is TGTGCCAGCAGCTTGGTCGACGGGATAATGAGTAATGAGCAGTTCTTC. It yields the protein CASSLVDGIMSNEQFF. The rearrangement joins TRBV5-6 to TRBJ2-1, with D perhaps TRBD2 (5 bases). The germline V gene encodes CDR1 SGHDT and CDR2 YYEEEE. The CDR3 is 16 residues long. The germline V and J ends were trimmed by 0 bases and 7 bases, with 17 bases remaining between them.

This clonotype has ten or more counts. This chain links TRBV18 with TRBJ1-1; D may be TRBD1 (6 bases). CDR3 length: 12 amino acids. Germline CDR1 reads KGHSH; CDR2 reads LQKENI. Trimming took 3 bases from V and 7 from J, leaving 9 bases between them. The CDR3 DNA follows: TGTGCCAGCTCACCTGAGGACAGTGAAGCTTTCTTT. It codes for CASSPEDSEAFF.

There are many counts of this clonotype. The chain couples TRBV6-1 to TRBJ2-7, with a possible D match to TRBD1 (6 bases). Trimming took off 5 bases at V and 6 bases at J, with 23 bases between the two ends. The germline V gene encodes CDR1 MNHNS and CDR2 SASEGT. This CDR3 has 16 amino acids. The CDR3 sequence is CASSRGPGQLAGEQYF. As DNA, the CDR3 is TGTGCCAGCAGTAGGGGACCGGGACAACTCGCCGGCGAGCAGTACTTC.

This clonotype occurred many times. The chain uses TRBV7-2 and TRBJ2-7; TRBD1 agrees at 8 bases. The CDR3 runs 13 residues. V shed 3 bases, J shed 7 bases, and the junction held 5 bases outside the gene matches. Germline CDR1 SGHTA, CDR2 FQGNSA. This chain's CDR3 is CASSFGTGYEQYF. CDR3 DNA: TGTGCCAGCAGCTTCGGGACAGGCTATGAGCAGTACTTC.

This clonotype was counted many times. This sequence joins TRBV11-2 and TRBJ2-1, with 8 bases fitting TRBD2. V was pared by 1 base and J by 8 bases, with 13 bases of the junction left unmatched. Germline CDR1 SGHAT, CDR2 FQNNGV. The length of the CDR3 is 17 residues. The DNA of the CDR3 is TGTGCCAGCAGCTTAGCTCTAAGCGGGAGAATCCGCGATGAGCAGTTCTTC. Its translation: CASSLALSGRIRDEQFF.

CDR3: CASSLAGGFGTGRQPLHF. The CDR3 DNA sequence: TGTGCCAGCAGCTTAGCCGGGGGGTTCGGGACAGGACGCCAACCCCTCCACTTT. The chain employs TRBV7-9 and TRBJ1-6; 8 nucleotides align to TRBD1. Germline CDR1 is SEHNR and CDR2 is FQNEAQ (reference sequence). V was pared by 0 bases and J by 12 bases, with 16 bases of the junction left unmatched. This CDR3 is 18 amino acids long.

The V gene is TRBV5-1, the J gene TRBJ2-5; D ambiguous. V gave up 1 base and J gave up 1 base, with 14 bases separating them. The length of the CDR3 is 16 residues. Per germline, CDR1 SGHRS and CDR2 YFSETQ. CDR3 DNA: TGCGCCAGCAGCTTGAAAGGCCAGCAAAGCCAAGAGACCCAGTACTTC. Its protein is CASSLKGQQSQETQYF.